This entry lists 29 T cell receptor beta chains sequenced from one sample in a study of long-term antiretroviral therapy in people with HIV. immunoSEQ v3.0 was run at survey level. The repertoire was sequenced with immunoSEQ multiplex PCR; TCRdb's copy has only in-frame clones and lacks some. The table includes some 40,000 clones, 75% to 90% detected once. The material was unsorted PBMCs, obtained 1 year after starting antiretroviral therapy. Receptors were obtained from a man aged 18-30 years with HIV.

The gene calls are TRBV19 and TRBJ1-1, with 7 bases aligning to TRBD1. V dropped 6 bases and J dropped 5; count of bases not matched to a gene: 9. This CDR3 is built from 14 residues. Germline V CDR1 and CDR2: LNHDA, SQIVND (reference sequence). The CDR3 bases are TGTGCCAGTAGGGTGGACAGGTGGGATACTGAAGCTTTCTTT. Its translation is CASRVDRWDTEAFF. The full variable domain, completed using reference TRBV19 and TRBJ1-1, is DGGITQSPKYLFRKEGQNVTLSCEQNLNHDAMYWYRQDPGQGLRLIYYSQIVNDFQKGDIAEGYSVSREKKESFPLTVTSAQKNPTAFYLCASRVDRWDTEAFFGQGTRLTVV.

The V call is TRBV9, the J call TRBJ1-4, with 7 bases lining up with TRBD1. CDR1 is SGDLS and CDR2 is YYNGEE in the germline V gene. This CDR3 is built from 14 residues. V was pared by 3 bases and J by 8 bases, with 7 bases of the junction left unmatched. The CDR3 nucleotides are TGTGCCAGCAGCGGGGACAGCCTTGGGGAAAAACTGTTTTTT. Encoded protein: CASSGDSLGEKLFF.

This clone has just one count. V gene TRBV15 combines with J gene TRBJ2-1; D possibly corresponds to TRBD2 (6 bases). Germline CDR1 reads LNHNV; CDR2 reads YYDKDF (reference sequence). V was shortened by 0 bases and J by 6 bases, with 12 bases between the two germline ends. The CDR3 has 15 residues. In nucleotides, the CDR3 is TGTGCCACCAGCAGAGATCGGGGGTGGGGCAATGAGCAGTTCTTC. It yields the protein CATSRDRGWGNEQFF.

The rearrangement uses TRBV29-1 and TRBJ2-3; 7 positions match TRBD1. CDR1 SQVTM and CDR2 ANQGSEA come from the germline V gene. The CDR3 totals 13 residues. V was pared by 6 bases and J by 4 bases, with 7 bases of the junction left unmatched. The CDR3 reads CSVQNRGADTQYF. The CDR3 DNA sequence: TGCAGCGTCCAGAACAGGGGTGCAGATACGCAGTATTTT.

The CDR3 protein is CASSLTTIYNEQFF. DNA for the CDR3: TGTGCCAGCAGCTTAACTACCATCTACAATGAGCAGTTCTTC. This chain joins TRBV11-2 and TRBJ2-1, with no clear D. The CDR3 runs to 14 residues. With 2 bases removed from V and 3 bases from J, the gap between germline ends came to 8 bases. Germline V gene data show CDR1 as SGHAT and CDR2 as FQNNGV.

J is TRBJ1-1 and V is TRBV7-9, with 7 bases lining up with TRBD1. CDR3 size: 15 residues. V gave up 6 bases and J gave up 1 base; unmatched junction bases: 8. Germline assignment: CDR1 SEHNR and CDR2 FQNEAQ (reference sequence). This CDR3 reads CASRQKGQQNTEAFF. Here the CDR3 DNA reads TGTGCCAGCAGGCAAAAGGGACAGCAGAACACTGAAGCTTTCTTT.

The chain is built from TRBV27 and TRBJ1-1, with D possibly being TRBD1 (5 bases). V lost 0 bases to trimming and J lost 5 bases, with 13 bases between them. CDR3 length: 15 residues. Germline V gives CDR1 MNHEY, CDR2 SMNVEV (reference sequence). The CDR3 sequence: CASSLSAGPSTEAFF. In DNA, the CDR3 is TGTGCCAGCAGTTTATCCGCGGGACCGTCGACTGAAGCTTTCTTT.

V usage is TRBV5-1 and J usage is TRBJ2-2, with 8 bases fitting TRBD1. V dropped 4 bases and J dropped 2; count of bases not matched to a gene: 7. The CDR3 sequence is 16 residues long. Germline CDR1 is SGHRS and CDR2 is YFSETQ. The CDR3 region is CASSRGQGVNTGELFF. Written as DNA, the CDR3 is TGCGCCAGCAGCCGTGGACAGGGTGTCAACACCGGGGAGCTGTTTTTT.

The chain joins TRBV9 to TRBJ1-2, with 9 bases matching TRBD1. The V gene end was trimmed by 0 bases and the J gene end by 7 bases; junction bases not matched to a gene: 10. This CDR3 has 16 amino acids. CDR1 SGDLS and CDR2 YYNGEE come from the germline V gene. The DNA of the CDR3 is TGTGCCAGCAGCGTAGCTACAGGGGGACAGGGAGTTGGCTACACCTTC. This sequence encodes CASSVATGGQGVGYTF. The full variable domain, its missing parts supplied by reference TRBV9 and TRBJ1-2, is DSGVTQTPKHLITATGQRVTLRCSPRSGDLSVYWYQQSLDQGLQFLIQYYNGEERAKGNILERFSAQQFPDLHSELNLSSLELGDSALYFCASSVATGGQGVGYTFGSGTRLTVV.

The chain is built from TRBV7-8 and TRBJ2-4, with TRBD1 identical over 9 bases. CDR1 and CDR2 (germline): SGHVS, FQNEAQ. Trimming removed 1 base from V and 2 bases from J; junction bases left unmatched: 3. The CDR3 contains 16 residues. The CDR3 protein is CASSLEGQGTKNIQYF. As DNA, the CDR3 is TGTGCCAGCAGCTTAGAGGGACAGGGCACCAAAAACATTCAGTACTTC.

This rearrangement joins TRBV18 to TRBJ1-2; 7 bases agree with TRBD1. The germline V gene encodes CDR1 KGHSH and CDR2 LQKENI. V gave up 0 bases and J gave up 8 bases; unmatched junction bases: 12. The CDR3 consists of 16 residues. Here the CDR3 DNA reads TGTGCCAGCTCACCACCCACAGGGGTCTGGACGATCGGCTACACCTTC. As protein: CASSPPTGVWTIGYTF.

V is TRBV7-9 and J is TRBJ1-4; D not resolved. There are 15 residues in the CDR3. Trimming took 4 bases from V and 6 from J, leaving 15 bases between them. Germline loops: CDR1 SEHNR, CDR2 FQNEAQ (reference sequence). CDR3 amino acids: CASSSEHRFDEKLFF. CDR3 in DNA: TGTGCCAGCAGCTCGGAGCATCGGTTTGATGAAAAACTGTTTTTT.

The J gene is TRBJ1-1, the V gene TRBV5-1; D not certain. This CDR3 is 14 amino acids long. The germline gives CDR1 SGHRS, CDR2 YFSETQ. V was cut by 1 base and J by 3 bases, with 10 bases left in between. CDR3: CASSLPRSYTEAFF. The CDR3, as DNA: TGCGCCAGCAGCTTGCCCAGGTCCTACACTGAAGCTTTCTTT.

This clone occurred a few times. V is TRBV7-2 and J is TRBJ1-5, with D maybe TRBD1 (6 bases). V lost 2 bases, J lost 0 bases, and 8 bases lay in between. This CDR3 is built from 15 residues. The germline CDR1 and CDR2 sequences are SGHTA and FQGNSA. The CDR3 here is CASSLTGSSNQPQHF. The CDR3 DNA sequence: TGTGCCAGCAGCTTAACAGGGAGTAGCAATCAGCCCCAGCATTTT.

The V and J genes are TRBV6-6 and TRBJ1-3, with 9 nucleotides matching TRBD1. The length of the CDR3 is 15 residues. V lost 6 bases and J lost 7; bases outside the gene matches: 10. The germline V gene encodes CDR1 MNHNY and CDR2 SVGAGI (reference sequence). In DNA, the CDR3 is TGTGCCAGCAGATCGGGACAGGGAGGGTTGAACACCATATATTTT. Protein sequence: CASRSGQGGLNTIYF.

This clone appeared once. The CDR3 protein is CASSAGTGMTEAFF. CDR3 nucleotides: TGTGCCAGCAGCGCCGGGACAGGGATGACTGAAGCTTTCTTT. The V and J genes are TRBV5-5 and TRBJ1-1, with 9 bases lining up with TRBD1. After removal of 4 bases from V and 5 bases from J, the junction contained 6 bases not matched to a gene. CDR3 size: 14 residues. Germline V gives CDR1 SGHKS, CDR2 YYEKEE (reference sequence).

This clone has just one count. The J gene is TRBJ1-1, the V gene TRBV11-2; 11 bases are a match to TRBD1. CDR1 and CDR2 from the germline V gene are SGHAT and FQNNGV. The CDR3 has 14 residues. Trimming at V came to 5 bases and at J to 5 bases, leaving 4 bases not matched to a gene. For the CDR3, the DNA is TGTGCCAGCAGCCCAGGACAGGGGGCGACTGAAGCTTTCTTT. Residues: CASSPGQGATEAFF.

The chain joins TRBV6-6 to TRBJ1-2; no clear D. V shed 7 bases and J shed 6 bases, with 15 bases lying between them. From germline, CDR1 is MNHNY and CDR2 SVGAGI (reference sequence). CDR3 length equals 13 residues. The DNA of the CDR3 is TGTGCCAGCATCCAAGAGGGAGGGAATGGCTACACCTTC. It is translated as CASIQEGGNGYTF.

The chain carries TRBV28 and TRBJ1-3; D remains unclear. The V gene's germline CDR1 is MDHEN and CDR2 SYDVKM. The CDR3 is 14 residues long. V shed 7 bases and J shed 4 bases, with 14 bases lying between them. The CDR3 region has the DNA TGTGCCAGCACCTCGCCGGGTTTGGGAAACACCATATATTTT. Translation gives CASTSPGLGNTIYF.

This rearrangement joins TRBV14 to TRBJ2-1, with 9 bases matching TRBD1. Germline V gene lookup returns CDR1 SGHDN and CDR2 FVKESK. CDR3 length equals 16 residues. The J segment lost 7 bases and the V segment lost 0 bases, leaving 7 bases of the junction unmatched. The CDR3 protein is CASSQEGTGYENEQFF. The CDR3 nucleotides read TGTGCCAGCAGCCAAGAGGGGACAGGGTATGAAAATGAGCAGTTCTTC.

The chain employs TRBV11-2 and TRBJ1-2; 7 bases fit TRBD1. From germline, CDR1 is SGHAT and CDR2 FQNNGV. The CDR3 runs to 16 residues. The trim removed 6 bases at V and 3 bases at J, leaving 13 bases unmatched. Here the CDR3 DNA reads TGTGCCAGCAGTTCAACAGGGGCCAGTAATGACTATGGCTACACCTTC. Translated: CASSSTGASNDYGYTF.

The chain links TRBV18 to TRBJ2-1; no firm D call. Trimming shortened V by 3 bases and J by 5 bases, and 17 bases separated the two germline ends. Per the germline V gene, CDR1 is KGHSH and CDR2 is LQKENI. The CDR3 is made up of 16 amino acids. Written as DNA, the CDR3 is TGTGCCAGCTCACCTCGTTCTCTCATCGACCACAATGAGCAGTTCTTC. Translation gives CASSPRSLIDHNEQFF.

DNA of the CDR3: TGTGCCAGCAGCTCGTACAGGACAGGGGTCGAAAAACTGTTTTTT. Protein sequence: CASSSYRTGVEKLFF. The genes are TRBV11-2 and TRBJ1-4, with TRBD1 identical over 9 bases. This CDR3 has 15 residues. CDR1 SGHAT and CDR2 FQNNGV come from the germline V gene. After removal of 4 bases from V and 8 bases from J, the junction contained 8 bases not matched to a gene.

The chain joins TRBV10-1 to TRBJ2-1; 9 bases map to TRBD1. This CDR3 comprises 16 residues. V gave up 5 bases and J gave up 6 bases; unmatched junction bases: 11. Germline V gene data show CDR1 as WNHNN and CDR2 as SYGVQD (reference sequence). In nucleotides, the CDR3 is TGCGCCAGCAGTTACAACCCGGGACAGGGTCTCAATGAGCAGTTCTTC. It yields the protein CASSYNPGQGLNEQFF.

The chain has TRBV19 and TRBJ2-7; possibly TRBD1 or TRBD2 for D (5 bases each). Germline CDR1 and CDR2: LNHDA and SQIVND (reference sequence). The CDR3 covers 12 residues. The V end was cut by 7 bases, the J end by 5 bases, with 12 bases between. CDR3 residues: CASIGTEDEQYF. CDR3 sequence (DNA): TGTGCCAGTATCGGGACGGAGGACGAGCAGTACTTC.

CDR3 DNA: TGTGCCAGCAGCCAAGATGGAGTGAACACTGAAGCTTTCTTT. Residues: CASSQDGVNTEAFF. The rearrangement links TRBV4-2 to TRBJ1-1; D unresolved. Germline CDR1 LGHNA, CDR2 YNFKEQ. The ends were cut back, 0 bases at V and 0 bases at J, with 5 bases in the middle. The CDR3 has 14 amino acids.

The CDR3 sequence is CASGPRDAYGYTF. CDR3 bases: TGTGCCAGTGGCCCGCGGGACGCCTATGGCTACACCTTC. The V gene is TRBV19, the J gene TRBJ1-2; TRBD1 might be the D (5 bases). V lost 8 bases and J 4 bases, leaving 14 bases between the germline ends. Germline-derived CDR1 and CDR2 are LNHDA and SQIVND (reference sequence). The CDR3 is made up of 13 amino acids.

The J gene is TRBJ1-3, the V gene TRBV19; 10 bases match TRBD1. CDR3 length equals 18 residues. V lost 5 bases to trimming and J lost 2 bases; unmatched junction nucleotides: 12. Germline assignment: CDR1 LNHDA and CDR2 SQIVND (reference sequence). The CDR3 nucleotides read TGTGCCAGTAGTCCGGGACAGGGGCCCAATCTTCCTGGAAACACCATATATTTT. Translating it yields CASSPGQGPNLPGNTIYF.

The chain is built from TRBV4-1 and TRBJ1-2, with TRBD1 matching over 7 bases. Losses at the gene ends were 4 bases for V and 3 bases for J; bases not matched to a gene: 8. In germline, CDR1 is MGHRA, CDR2 YSYEKL. The CDR3 is 15 amino acids. The CDR3 sequence is CASSRQGLVDYGYTF. The CDR3 nucleotides read TGCGCCAGCAGCCGACAGGGTTTGGTGGACTATGGCTACACCTTC.